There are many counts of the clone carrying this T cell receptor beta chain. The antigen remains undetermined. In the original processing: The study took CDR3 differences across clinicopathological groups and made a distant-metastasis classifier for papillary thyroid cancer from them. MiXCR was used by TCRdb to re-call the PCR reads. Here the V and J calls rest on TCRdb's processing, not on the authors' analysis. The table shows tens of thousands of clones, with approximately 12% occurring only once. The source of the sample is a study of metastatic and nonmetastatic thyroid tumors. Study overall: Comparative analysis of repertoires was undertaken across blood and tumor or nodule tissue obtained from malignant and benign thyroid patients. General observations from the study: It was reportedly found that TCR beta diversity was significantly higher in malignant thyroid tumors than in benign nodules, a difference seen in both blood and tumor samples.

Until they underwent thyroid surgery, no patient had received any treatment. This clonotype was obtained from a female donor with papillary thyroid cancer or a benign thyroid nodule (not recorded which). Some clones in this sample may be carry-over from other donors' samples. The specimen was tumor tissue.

CDR3 nucleotides: TGTGCCAGCGGTCTTGCGGGAGGGCCTATCTACTACAATGAGCAGTTCTTC. Translating it yields CASGLAGGPIYYNEQFF. The chain employs TRBV2 and TRBJ2-1; 9 positions agree with TRBD2. Germline V gene lookup returns CDR1 SNHLY and CDR2 FYNNEI. Trimming at V came to 8 bases and at J to 3 bases, leaving 14 bases not matched to a gene. The CDR3 contains 17 residues.